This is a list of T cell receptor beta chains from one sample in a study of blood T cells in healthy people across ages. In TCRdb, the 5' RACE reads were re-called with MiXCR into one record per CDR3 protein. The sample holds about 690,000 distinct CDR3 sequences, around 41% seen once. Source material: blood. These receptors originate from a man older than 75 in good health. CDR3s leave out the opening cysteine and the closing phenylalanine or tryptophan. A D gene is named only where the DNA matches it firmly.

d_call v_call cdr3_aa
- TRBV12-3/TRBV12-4 ASRIGATNEKLF
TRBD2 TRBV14 ASSQQTSAGTQY
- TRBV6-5 ASSYRGASRDTQY
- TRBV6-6 ASSSPFDRQETQY
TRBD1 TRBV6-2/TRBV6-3 ASSPPGTDTYEQY
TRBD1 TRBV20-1 SAFNKGALGANVLT
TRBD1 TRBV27 ASRRDRGLSPPH
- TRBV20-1 SARDVVRTPLGAF
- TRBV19 ASSKTGTYGEQY
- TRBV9 ASSDRYRDGYT
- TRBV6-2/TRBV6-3 ASSPGSVLVYEQY
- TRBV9 ASSVDLGDQETQY
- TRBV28 ASNRDTYYEQY
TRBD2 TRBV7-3 ASSLNPGGTYNEQF
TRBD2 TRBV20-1 SASKQRGGLETQY